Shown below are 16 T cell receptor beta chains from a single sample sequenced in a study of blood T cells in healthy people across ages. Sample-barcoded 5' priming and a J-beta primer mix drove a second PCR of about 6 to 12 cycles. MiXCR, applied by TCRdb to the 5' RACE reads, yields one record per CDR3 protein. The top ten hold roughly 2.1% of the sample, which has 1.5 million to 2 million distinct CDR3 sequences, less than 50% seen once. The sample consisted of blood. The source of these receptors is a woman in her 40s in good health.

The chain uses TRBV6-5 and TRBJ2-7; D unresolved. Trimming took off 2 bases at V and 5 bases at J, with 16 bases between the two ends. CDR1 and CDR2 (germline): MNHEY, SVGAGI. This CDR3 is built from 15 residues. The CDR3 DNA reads TGTGCCAGCAGTTACGATTCAGACTTTAGGGACGAGCAGTACTTC. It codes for CASSYDSDFRDEQYF.

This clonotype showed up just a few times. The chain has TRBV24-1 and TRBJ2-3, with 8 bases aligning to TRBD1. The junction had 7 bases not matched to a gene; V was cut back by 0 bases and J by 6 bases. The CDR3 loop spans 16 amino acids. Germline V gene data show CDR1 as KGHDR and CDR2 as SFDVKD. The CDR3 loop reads CATSDLPGQAVDTQYF. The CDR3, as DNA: TGTGCCACCAGTGATTTGCCGGGACAGGCGGTCGATACGCAGTATTTT.

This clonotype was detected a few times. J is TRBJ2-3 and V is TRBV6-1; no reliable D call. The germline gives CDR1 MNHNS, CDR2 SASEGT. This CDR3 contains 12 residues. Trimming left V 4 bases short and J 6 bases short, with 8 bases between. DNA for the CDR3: TGTGCCAGCAGTGTTGACTTCGATACGCAGTATTTT. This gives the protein CASSVDFDTQYF.

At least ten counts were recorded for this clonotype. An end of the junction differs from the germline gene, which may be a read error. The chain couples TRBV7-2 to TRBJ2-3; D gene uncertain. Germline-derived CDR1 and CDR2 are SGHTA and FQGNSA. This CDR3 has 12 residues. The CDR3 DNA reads TGTGCCAGCAGTTTAGATGCAGATACGCAGTATTTT. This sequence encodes CASSLDADTQYF.

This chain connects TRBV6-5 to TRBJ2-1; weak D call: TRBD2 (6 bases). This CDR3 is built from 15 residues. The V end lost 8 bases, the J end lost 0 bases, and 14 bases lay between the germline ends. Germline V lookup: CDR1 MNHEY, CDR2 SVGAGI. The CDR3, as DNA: TGTGCCAGCGCCGGAGGGGATGCCTCCTACAATGAGCAGTTCTTC. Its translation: CASAGGDASYNEQFF.

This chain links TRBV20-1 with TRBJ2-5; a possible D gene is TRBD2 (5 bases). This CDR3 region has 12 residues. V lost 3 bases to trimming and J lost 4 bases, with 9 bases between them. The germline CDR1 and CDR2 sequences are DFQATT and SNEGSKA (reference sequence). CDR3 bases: TGCAGTGCTAGGCCGGGGTCAGAGACCCAGTACTTC. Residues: CSARPGSETQYF.

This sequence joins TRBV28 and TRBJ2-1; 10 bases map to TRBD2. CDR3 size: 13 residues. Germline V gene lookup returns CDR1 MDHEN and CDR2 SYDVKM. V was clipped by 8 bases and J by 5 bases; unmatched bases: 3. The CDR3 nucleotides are TGTGCCAGCGAAAGCGGGGGGGACAATGAGCAGTTCTTC. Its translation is CASESGGDNEQFF.

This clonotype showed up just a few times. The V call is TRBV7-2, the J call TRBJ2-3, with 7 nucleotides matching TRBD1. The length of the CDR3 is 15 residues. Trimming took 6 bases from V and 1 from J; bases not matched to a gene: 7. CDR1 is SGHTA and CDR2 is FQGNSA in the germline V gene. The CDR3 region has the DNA TGTGCCAGCAGTTCGAACAGGGGAGGCACAGATACGCAGTATTTT. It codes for CASSSNRGGTDTQYF.

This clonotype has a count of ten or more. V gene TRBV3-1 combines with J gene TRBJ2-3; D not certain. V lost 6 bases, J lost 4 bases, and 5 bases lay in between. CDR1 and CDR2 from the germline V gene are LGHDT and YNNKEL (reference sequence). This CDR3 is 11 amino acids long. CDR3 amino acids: CASSRSDTQYF. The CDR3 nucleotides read TGTGCCAGCAGTAGATCAGATACGCAGTATTTT.

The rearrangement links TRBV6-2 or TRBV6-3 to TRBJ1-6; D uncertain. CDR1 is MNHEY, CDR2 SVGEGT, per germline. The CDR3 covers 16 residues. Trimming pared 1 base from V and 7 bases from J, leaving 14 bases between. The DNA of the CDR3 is TGTGCCAGCAGTTACTTTGAAGGCGGTGAGAATTCACCCCTCCACTTT. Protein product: CASSYFEGGENSPLHF.

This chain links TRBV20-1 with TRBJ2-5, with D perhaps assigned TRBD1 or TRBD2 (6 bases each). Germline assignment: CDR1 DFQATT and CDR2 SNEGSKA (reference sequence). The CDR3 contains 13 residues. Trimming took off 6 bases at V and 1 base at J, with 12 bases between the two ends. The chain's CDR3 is CSALTGAQETQYF. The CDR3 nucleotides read TGCAGTGCACTGACGGGGGCCCAAGAGACCCAGTACTTC.

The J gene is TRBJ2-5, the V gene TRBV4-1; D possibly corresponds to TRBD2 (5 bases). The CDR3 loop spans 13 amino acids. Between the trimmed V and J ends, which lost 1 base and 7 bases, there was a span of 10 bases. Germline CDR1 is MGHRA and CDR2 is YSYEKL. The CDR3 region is CASSQVRSGTQYF. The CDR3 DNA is TGCGCCAGCAGCCAAGTACGGAGCGGGACCCAGTACTTC.

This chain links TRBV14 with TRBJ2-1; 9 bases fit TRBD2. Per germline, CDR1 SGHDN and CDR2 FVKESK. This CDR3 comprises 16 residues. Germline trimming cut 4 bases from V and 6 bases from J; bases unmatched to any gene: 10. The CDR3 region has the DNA TGTGCCAGCAGCCCACAGCGGGGGGTTGGTGTCAATGAGCAGTTCTTC. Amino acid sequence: CASSPQRGVGVNEQFF.

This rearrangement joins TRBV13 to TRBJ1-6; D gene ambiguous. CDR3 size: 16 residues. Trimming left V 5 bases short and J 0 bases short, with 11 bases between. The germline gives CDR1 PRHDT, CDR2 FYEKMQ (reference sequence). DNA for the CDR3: TGTGCCAGCAGCGCACTCGCCAGCTCCTATAATTCACCCCTCCACTTT. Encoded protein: CASSALASSYNSPLHF.

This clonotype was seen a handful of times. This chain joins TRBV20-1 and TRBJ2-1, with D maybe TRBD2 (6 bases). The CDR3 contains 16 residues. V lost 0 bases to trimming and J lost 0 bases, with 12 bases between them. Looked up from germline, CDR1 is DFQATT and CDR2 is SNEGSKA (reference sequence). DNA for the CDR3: TGCAGTGCTAGAGATTCTAGCGCGAGCTCCTACAATGAGCAGTTCTTC. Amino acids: CSARDSSASSYNEQFF.

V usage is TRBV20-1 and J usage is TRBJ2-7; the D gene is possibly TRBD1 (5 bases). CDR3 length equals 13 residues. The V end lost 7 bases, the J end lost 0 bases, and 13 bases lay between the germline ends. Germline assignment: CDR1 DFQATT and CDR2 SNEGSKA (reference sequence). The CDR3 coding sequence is TGCAGTGTTCAACAGGCGAGCTCCTACGAGCAGTACTTC. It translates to CSVQQASSYEQYF.